This T cell receptor (beta chain) was recorded in a study of post-analysis software for immune sequencing data. Incorporated into the TCR beta cDNA libraries were unique molecular identifiers, which served to reduce PCR and sequencing biases. TCRdb reprocessed the PCR reads via MiXCR and lists one record per CDR3 protein. This table has some 800,000 distinct CDR3 sequences, about 45% appearing once. Study outcomes and limitations: Relative to controls, patients had a few TRBV segments at higher frequency, with TRBV5-6, TRBV5-1 and TRBV20-1 among these.

Trimming cost V 0 bases and J 4 bases; bases outside gene matches: 10. Germline values: CDR1 LGHNA, CDR2 YSLEER. The CDR3 length is 17 residues. Notes on this clonotype: What it binds is unknown.

The receptor comes from a girl between 5 and 17 years old with multiple sclerosis. The sequenced material came from blood. This chain connects TRBV4-3 to TRBJ1-2; 8 bases match TRBD1. The CDR3 loop is CASSQDPPGGGGYGYTF. The CDR3 DNA follows: TGCGCCAGCAGCCAAGATCCCCCAGGGGGCGGTGGCTATGGCTACACCTTC.